The next 30 T cell receptor beta chains were all read from a single sample in a study of blood T cell repertoires in COVID-19. The data were produced by immunoSEQ multiplex PCR, yet TCRdb's version contains in-frame clones alone and is incomplete. The sample has about 250,000 clones, roughly 88% seen once. Sequencing was done on a sample of peripheral blood. These receptors originate from a woman aged 25 to 39 with COVID-19, enrolled during active disease.

This clone was found many times. This chain joins TRBV6-5 and TRBJ1-1; 7 nucleotides align to TRBD1. Trimming cost V 6 bases and J 1 base; bases outside gene matches: 5. Germline CDR1 reads MNHEY; CDR2 reads SVGAGI. The CDR3 consists of 14 residues. The CDR3 DNA reads as TGTGCCAGCAGCACAGGGGTCGAGAACACTGAAGCTTTCTTT. Its protein is CASSTGVENTEAFF.

The rearrangement links TRBV6-6 to TRBJ1-5, with TRBD1 matching over 10 bases. Per the germline V gene, CDR1 is MNHNY and CDR2 is SVGAGI (reference sequence). Trimming took 5 bases from V and 6 from J; bases not matched to a gene: 7. The CDR3 length is 15 residues. The CDR3 DNA reads as TGTGCCAGCAGTGGCGACAGGGACAGGGGTCAGCCCCAGCATTTT. Protein sequence: CASSGDRDRGQPQHF.

The chain links TRBV24-1 to TRBJ2-5; 8 bases match TRBD2. The CDR3 spans 18 residues. The germline gives CDR1 KGHDR, CDR2 SFDVKD. J lost 4 bases, V lost 5 bases, and 17 bases had no gene match. In nucleotides, the CDR3 is TGTGCCACCAGTGGGAGACGGGGAGCGGGAGATCCGGGAGAGACCCAGTACTTC. Residues: CATSGRRGAGDPGETQYF.

This clone was picked up one time. The chain carries TRBV19 and TRBJ1-5, with D possibly matching TRBD1 (6 bases). Germline values: CDR1 LNHDA, CDR2 SQIVND (reference sequence). V was pared by 7 bases and J by 0 bases, with 16 bases between. This CDR3 region has 16 residues. CDR3 DNA: TGTGCCAGTATAGGGGGGGCCCTCTATAGCAATCAGCCCCAGCATTTT. This encodes CASIGGALYSNQPQHF.

The gene calls are TRBV7-9 and TRBJ2-1; 9 bases map to TRBD2. V was pared by 5 bases and J by 10 bases, with 15 bases of the junction left unmatched. Germline V gene sequence: CDR1 SEHNR, CDR2 FQNEAQ (reference sequence). This CDR3 spans 16 amino acids. The CDR3 is CASSPLGAGGPEEQFF. CDR3 in DNA: TGTGCCAGCAGCCCTCTCGGGGCGGGAGGGCCTGAGGAGCAGTTCTTC.

This chain connects TRBV5-4 to TRBJ1-6; D is perhaps TRBD1 (6 bases). The CDR3 has 13 amino acids. V shed 4 bases and J shed 17 bases, with 19 bases lying between them. CDR1 and CDR2 from the germline V gene are SGHNT and YYREEE (reference sequence). The CDR3: CASSLQPGHRFHF. The CDR3 DNA follows: TGTGCCAGCAGCCTACAACCGGGACATAGGTTCCACTTT.

The V call is TRBV6-5, the J call TRBJ2-6; a possible D gene is TRBD2 (6 bases). The CDR3 contains 15 residues. Between the trimmed V and J ends, which lost 4 bases and 1 base, there was a span of 8 bases. Germline V gene lookup returns CDR1 MNHEY and CDR2 SVGAGI. DNA for the CDR3: TGTGCCAGCAGTTCCGGGACTTCTGGGGCCAACGTCCTGACTTTC. Translating it yields CASSSGTSGANVLTF.

This clone was counted once. The genes are TRBV7-9 and TRBJ1-3; possibly TRBD1 for D (5 bases). The V gene lost 3 bases and the J gene lost 2 bases, with 8 bases spanning the gap. Germline V gene lookup returns CDR1 SEHNR and CDR2 FQNEAQ (reference sequence). This CDR3 is built from 14 residues. CDR3 nucleotides: TGTGCCAGCAGCTTTGGAGGGGCTGGAAACACCATATATTTT. It encodes CASSFGGAGNTIYF. The variable domain in full, with the rest retrieved from reference TRBV7-9 and TRBJ1-3, is DTGVSQNPRHKITKRGQNVTFRCDPISEHNRLYWYRQTLGQGPEFLTYFQNEAQLEKSRLLSDRFSAERPKGSFSTLEIQRTEQGDSAMYLCASSFGGAGNTIYFGEGSWLTVV.

The V gene is TRBV5-1, the J gene TRBJ2-3; TRBD2 matches at 13 bases. V gave up 2 bases and J gave up 5 bases; unmatched junction bases: 5. The CDR3 is made up of 16 amino acids. CDR1 is SGHRS and CDR2 is YFSETQ in the germline V gene. This chain's CDR3 is CASSFGLAGVVDTQYF. The CDR3 DNA reads TGCGCCAGCAGCTTCGGACTAGCGGGAGTTGTAGATACGCAGTATTTT.

The chain links TRBV4-3 to TRBJ1-2; TRBD1 matches 8 bases. CDR1 LGHNA and CDR2 YSLEER come from the germline V gene. The ends lost 0 bases at V and 5 bases at J; junction bases unmatched: 11. This CDR3 contains 17 residues. The CDR3 nucleotides are TGCGCCAGCAGCCAAGAGGTAGATGGGACAGGAATTTATGGCTACACCTTC. Its protein product is CASSQEVDGTGIYGYTF.

The CDR3 coding sequence is TGTGCCAGCAGCTCTTCACAGGCTCCGGGGGCGCAGTATTTT. It encodes CASSSSQAPGAQYF. The genes are TRBV5-6 and TRBJ2-3; TRBD2 might be the D (6 bases). Trimming took off 3 bases at V and 10 bases at J, with 18 bases between the two ends. The germline CDR1 and CDR2 sequences are SGHDT and YYEEEE. The CDR3 is 14 residues long.

Worth noting for this clone: This may come from a read error, since a much larger clone is one base off. The chain combines TRBV4-2 with TRBJ2-2; D not resolved. CDR1 is LGHNA and CDR2 is YNFKEQ in the germline V gene. This CDR3 has 12 residues. V gave up 4 bases and J gave up 2 bases, with 2 bases separating them. CDR3 residues: CASSPNTGELFF. Here the CDR3 DNA reads TGTGCCAGCAGCCCTAACACCGGGGAGCTGTTTTTT.

This clone was seen once. The chain uses TRBV30 and TRBJ2-2, with D maybe TRBD2 (6 bases). Trimming removed 4 bases at V and 3 bases at J, with 18 bases between. The CDR3 runs 16 residues. Germline loops: CDR1 GTSNPN, CDR2 SVGIG (reference sequence). The CDR3 DNA reads as TGTGCCTGGATACAGTGGTCGGGGAGGCACACCGGGGAGCTGTTTTTT. Translated: CAWIQWSGRHTGELFF.

This chain joins TRBV7-9 and TRBJ2-3; TRBD2 is a possible D gene (7 bases). Germline values: CDR1 SEHNR, CDR2 FQNEAQ (reference sequence). Trimming shortened V by 5 bases and J by 1 base, and 22 bases separated the two germline ends. CDR3 size: 18 residues. In nucleotides, the CDR3 is TGTGCCAGCAGCCCCCGGAGGGGGGGGTTGGGGGGCACAGATACGCAGTATTTT. It codes for CASSPRRGGLGGTDTQYF.

The J gene is TRBJ1-1, the V gene TRBV7-2; D possibly corresponds to TRBD1 (6 bases). CDR1 SGHTA and CDR2 FQGNSA come from the germline V gene. V dropped 1 base and J dropped 1 base, with 7 bases sitting between them. The CDR3 extends over 14 amino acids. As DNA, the CDR3 is TGTGCCAGCAGCTTAGAGGGGGAGAACACTGAAGCTTTCTTT. Residues: CASSLEGENTEAFF. Complete variable domain (other parts from reference TRBV7-2 and TRBJ1-1): GAGVSQSPSNKVTEKGKDVELRCDPISGHTALYWYRQSLGQGLEFLIYFQGNSAPDKSGLPSDRFSAERTGGSVSTLTIQRTQQEDSAVYLCASSLEGENTEAFFGQGTRLTVV.

This clone was counted a few times. This sequence joins TRBV5-8 and TRBJ2-5; TRBD2 is a possible D gene (5 bases). Looked up from germline, CDR1 is SGHTS and CDR2 is YDEGEE. The CDR3 is made up of 14 amino acids. The ends were cut back, 4 bases at V and 3 bases at J, with 13 bases in the middle. CDR3 DNA: TGTGCCAGCAGCCCGCGCGCGCGGGAAGAGACCCAGTACTTC. This translates into CASSPRAREETQYF.

The chain employs TRBV4-3 and TRBJ1-4, with D unresolved. The V and J ends lost 0 bases and 7 bases respectively, with 15 bases between them. This CDR3 has 16 amino acids. Germline lookup yields CDR1 LGHNA and CDR2 YSLEER. CDR3 in DNA: TGCGCCAGCAGCCAAGAGCGCGGTGGAGGGTTTGAAAAACTGTTTTTT. This encodes CASSQERGGGFEKLFF.

This chain joins TRBV7-9 and TRBJ1-1, with TRBD1 matching over 7 bases. This CDR3 spans 14 amino acids. Germline assignment: CDR1 SEHNR and CDR2 FQNEAQ (reference sequence). V lost 1 base and J lost 6; bases outside the gene matches: 5. Written as DNA, the CDR3 is TGTGCCAGCAGCTTAGGACAGGGATCCCCTGAAGCTTTCTTT. Translating gives CASSLGQGSPEAFF.

The V and J genes are TRBV6-1 and TRBJ2-2; D not certain. Trimming pared 7 bases from V and 3 bases from J, leaving 9 bases between. Germline-derived CDR1 and CDR2 are MNHNS and SASEGT. This CDR3 has 13 amino acids. CDR3 in amino acids: CASTTQHTGELFF. The CDR3 DNA is TGTGCCAGCACCACACAGCACACCGGGGAGCTGTTTTTT.

The genes are TRBV2 and TRBJ2-4; 9 bases are a match to TRBD1. V gave up 5 bases and J gave up 2 bases; unmatched junction bases: 4. The V gene's germline CDR1 is SNHLY and CDR2 FYNNEI. The CDR3 is made up of 15 amino acids. CDR3 nucleotide sequence: TGTGCCAGCAGTCTGGGACAGGGTTCCAAAAACATTCAGTACTTC. Encoded protein: CASSLGQGSKNIQYF.

The chain uses TRBV28 and TRBJ1-2, with D perhaps matching TRBD1 (6 bases). CDR3 size: 19 residues. Germline CDR1 reads MDHEN; CDR2 reads SYDVKM. Deletions cut 1 base from V and 2 bases from J, with 23 bases between. CDR3 loop: CASSLLIWPGDDDNYGYTF. The CDR3 nucleotides read TGTGCCAGCAGTTTATTAATCTGGCCAGGGGATGATGACAACTATGGCTACACCTTC.

The chain links TRBV2 to TRBJ1-1; no reliable D call. The CDR3 spans 13 residues. V gave up 4 bases and J gave up 4 bases, with 10 bases separating them. The V gene's germline CDR1 is SNHLY and CDR2 FYNNEI. The CDR3: CASSVWEGTEAFF. The CDR3 DNA reads as TGTGCCAGCAGTGTCTGGGAGGGCACTGAAGCTTTCTTT.

This clone was found once. The chain links TRBV12-3 or TRBV12-4 to TRBJ1-1; 7 bases are shared with TRBD1. This CDR3 has 13 residues. Trimming at V came to 5 bases and at J to 4 bases, leaving 4 bases not matched to a gene. CDR3 loop: CASSPGQPTEAFF. The DNA of the CDR3 is TGTGCCAGCAGTCCGGGACAGCCCACTGAAGCTTTCTTT.

J is TRBJ2-1 and V is TRBV5-1; D ambiguous. The CDR3 sequence is 14 residues long. Deletions cut 0 bases from V and 3 bases from J, with 7 bases between. Per the germline V gene, CDR1 is SGHRS and CDR2 is YFSETQ. CDR3 bases: TGCGCCAGCAGCTTGGGTCCCAGCTACAATGAGCAGTTCTTC. This translates into CASSLGPSYNEQFF.

The V gene is TRBV30, the J gene TRBJ1-1; D gene ambiguous. The ends were cut back, 0 bases at V and 4 bases at J, with 9 bases in the middle. Per germline, CDR1 GTSNPN and CDR2 SVGIG (reference sequence). The CDR3 has 13 amino acids. The CDR3 region is CAWSVISGTEAFF. Here the CDR3 DNA reads TGTGCCTGGAGTGTAATATCAGGCACTGAAGCTTTCTTT.

The V call is TRBV19, the J call TRBJ1-3; perhaps TRBD1 as D (5 bases). The CDR3 extends over 17 amino acids. V gave up 5 bases and J gave up 0 bases, with 17 bases separating them. Germline V lookup: CDR1 LNHDA, CDR2 SQIVND (reference sequence). For the CDR3, the DNA is TGTGCCAGTAGTTCATGGGTAACAGGTCACTCTGGAAACACCATATATTTT. Translation gives CASSSWVTGHSGNTIYF.

This sequence joins TRBV15 and TRBJ2-1; D perhaps matches TRBD2 (6 bases). Germline V gives CDR1 LNHNV, CDR2 YYDKDF (reference sequence). The CDR3 length is 15 residues. Trimming removed 1 base from V and 1 base from J, with 8 bases in between. The CDR3 is CATSRGRESYNEQFF. CDR3 nucleotide sequence: TGTGCCACCAGCAGAGGCCGGGAGTCCTACAATGAGCAGTTCTTC. The full variable domain, in which reference TRBV15 and TRBJ2-1 provide the parts outside the CDR3, is DAMVIQNPRYQVTQFGKPVTLSCSQTLNHNVMYWYQQKSSQAPKLLFHYYDKDFNNEADTPDNFQSRRPNTSFCFLDIRSPGLGDTAMYLCATSRGRESYNEQFFGPGTRLTVL.

The chain is built from TRBV18 and TRBJ2-1; tentative D call: TRBD2 (6 bases). The V end was cut by 3 bases, the J end by 8 bases, with 14 bases between. Germline CDR1 reads KGHSH; CDR2 reads LQKENI. CDR3 length: 14 residues. The CDR3: CASSPSSWGDEQFF. CDR3 in DNA: TGTGCCAGCTCACCTTCATCCTGGGGGGATGAGCAGTTCTTC.

The gene calls are TRBV20-1 and TRBJ1-3; possible D gene TRBD1, 6 bases. The V end was cut by 3 bases, the J end by 4 bases, with 13 bases between. This CDR3 comprises 14 residues. In germline, CDR1 is DFQATT, CDR2 SNEGSKA (reference sequence). In DNA, the CDR3 is TGCAGTGCTAGTAGGGGGATATTCGGAAACACCATATATTTT. This encodes CSASRGIFGNTIYF.

This chain joins TRBV7-2 and TRBJ2-1; possibly TRBD1 for D (7 bases). There are 19 residues in the CDR3. Looked up from germline, CDR1 is SGHTA and CDR2 is FQGNSA. Trimming stripped 0 bases from V and 7 bases from J, with 25 bases between. CDR3 residues: CASSLALRSGDRRENEQFF. CDR3 in DNA: TGTGCCAGCAGCTTAGCTCTTCGGTCGGGGGACAGACGAGAAAATGAGCAGTTCTTC.